This TCR beta chain was captured in a study of blood T cell repertoires in COVID-19. Study context: Specimens from acute and convalescent COVID-19 originated in the United States, Italy and Spain. The analysed material was cDNA or gDNA that came from T cells, B-cell-depleted T cells, or PBMCs.

Per the original data handling: From reference gene primer amplification, estimates of nucleated cell counts were derived. Sequenced by immunoSEQ multiplex PCR; TCRdb stores in-frame clones only, minus some. The D gene and trimming were derived from the DNA, and the V and J assignments and clone size from that table. Of 100,000 or so clones in the sample, roughly 80% were seen once. The germline V gene has CDR1 KGHSH and CDR2 LQKENI. This CDR3 has 12 residues. V gave up 4 bases and J gave up 7 bases, with 10 bases separating them. In this sample, this clone turned up once. The specimen was peripheral blood. The sequence derives from a woman aged 65 to 85 with active or convalescent COVID-19. The chain joins TRBV18 to TRBJ1-1; the D gene is possibly TRBD1 (6 bases). The CDR3 DNA follows: TGTGCCAGCTCACTTTCGGACAGTGAAGCTTTCTTT. Translated, it gives CASSLSDSEAFF.